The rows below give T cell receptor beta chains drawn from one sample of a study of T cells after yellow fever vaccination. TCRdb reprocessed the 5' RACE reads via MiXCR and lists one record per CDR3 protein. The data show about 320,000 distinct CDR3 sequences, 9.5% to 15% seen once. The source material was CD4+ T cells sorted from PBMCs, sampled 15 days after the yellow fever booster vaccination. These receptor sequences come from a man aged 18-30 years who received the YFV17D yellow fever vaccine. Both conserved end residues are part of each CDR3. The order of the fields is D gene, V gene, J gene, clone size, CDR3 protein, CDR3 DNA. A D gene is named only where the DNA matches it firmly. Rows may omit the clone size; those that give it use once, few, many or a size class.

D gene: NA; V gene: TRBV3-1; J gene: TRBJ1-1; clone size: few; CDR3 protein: CASSQARANTEAFF; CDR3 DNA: TGTGCCAGCAGCCAAGCCAGGGCGAACACTGAAGCTTTCTTT
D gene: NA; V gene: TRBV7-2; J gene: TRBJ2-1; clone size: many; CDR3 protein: CASSLVQMNEQFF; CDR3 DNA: TGTGCCAGCAGCTTAGTTCAAATGAATGAGCAGTTCTTC
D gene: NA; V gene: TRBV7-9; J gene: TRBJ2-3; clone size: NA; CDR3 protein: CASSLSQGPTDTQYF; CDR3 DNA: TGTGCCAGCAGCTTATCCCAGGGACCCACAGATACGCAGTATTTT
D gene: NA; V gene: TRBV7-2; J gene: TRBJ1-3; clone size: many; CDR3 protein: CASSLGGLEGNTIYF; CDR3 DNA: TGTGCCAGCAGCTTAGGGGGGCTGGAGGGAAACACCATATATTTT
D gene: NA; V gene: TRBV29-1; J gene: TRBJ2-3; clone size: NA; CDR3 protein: CSVAGYTDTQYF; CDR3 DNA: TGCAGCGTTGCGGGTTATACAGATACGCAGTATTTT
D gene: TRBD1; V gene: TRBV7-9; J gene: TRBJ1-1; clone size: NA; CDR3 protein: CASSLMGQGARGGTEAFF; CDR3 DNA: TGTGCCAGCAGCTTAATGGGGCAGGGGGCCCGCGGGGGCACTGAAGCTTTCTTT
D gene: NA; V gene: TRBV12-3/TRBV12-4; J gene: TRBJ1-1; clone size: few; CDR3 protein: CASREGSWNTEAFF; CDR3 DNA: TGTGCCAGCAGGGAAGGGTCGTGGAACACTGAAGCTTTCTTT
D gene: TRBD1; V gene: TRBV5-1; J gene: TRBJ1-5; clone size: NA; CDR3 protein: CASSLGGQKNQPQHF; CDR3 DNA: TGCGCCAGCAGCTTGGGGGGACAGAAGAATCAGCCCCAGCATTTT
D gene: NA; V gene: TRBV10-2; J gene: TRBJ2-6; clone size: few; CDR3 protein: CASRGAQGANVLTF; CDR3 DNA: TGCGCCAGCAGGGGGGCGCAAGGGGCCAACGTCCTGACTTTC
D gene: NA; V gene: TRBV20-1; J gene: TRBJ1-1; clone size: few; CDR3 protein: CSAVFRQVTEAFF; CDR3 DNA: TGCAGTGCCGTTTTCCGACAAGTCACTGAAGCTTTCTTT
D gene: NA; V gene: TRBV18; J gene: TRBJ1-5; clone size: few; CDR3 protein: CASSPKEGNQPQHF; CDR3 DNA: TGTGCCAGCTCACCGAAAGAAGGAAATCAGCCCCAGCATTTT
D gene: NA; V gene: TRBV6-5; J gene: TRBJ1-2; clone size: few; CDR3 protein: CASSTRGGNGYTF; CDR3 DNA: TGTGCCAGCAGTACCCGGGGAGGAAATGGCTACACCTTC